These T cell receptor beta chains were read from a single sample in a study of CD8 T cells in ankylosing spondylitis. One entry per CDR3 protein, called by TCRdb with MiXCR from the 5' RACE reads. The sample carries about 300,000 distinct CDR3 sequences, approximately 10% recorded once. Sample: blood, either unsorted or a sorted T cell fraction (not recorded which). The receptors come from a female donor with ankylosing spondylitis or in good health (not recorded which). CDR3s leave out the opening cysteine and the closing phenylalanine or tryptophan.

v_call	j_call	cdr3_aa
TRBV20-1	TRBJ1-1	SVKPTAEAF
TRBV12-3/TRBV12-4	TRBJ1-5	ASTIKLGENSNQPQH
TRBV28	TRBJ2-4	ASSHPTRGITQY
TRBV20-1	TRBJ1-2	SARAAGEGYGYT
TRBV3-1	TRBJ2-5	ASSQTLAAQETQY
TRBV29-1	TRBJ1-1	SVVGTLNTEAF
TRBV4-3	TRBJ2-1	ASSQVPGQANNEQF
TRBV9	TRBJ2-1	ASSVGQGPYNEQF
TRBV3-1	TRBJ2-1	ASSQDWQRHNEQF
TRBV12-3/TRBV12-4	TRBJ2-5	ASSLEVSGEGETQY
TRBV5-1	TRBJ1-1	ASTSGTGGTEAF
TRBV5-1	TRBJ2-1	ASSLGPGSSYNEQF
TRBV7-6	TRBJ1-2	ASSLGAIGGLSYGYT
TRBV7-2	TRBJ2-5	ASSLAVRGTQY
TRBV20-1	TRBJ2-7	SASGSGGNSYEQY
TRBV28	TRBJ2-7	ASSSLSYVQY
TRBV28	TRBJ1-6	ASSRRLNNSPLH
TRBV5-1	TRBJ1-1	ASSLVLQGQGRDTEAF
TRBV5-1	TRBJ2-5	ASSQTGQETQY
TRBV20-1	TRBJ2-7	SARLDRGRPYEHY
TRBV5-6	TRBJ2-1	ASSSEDGTSVPYNEQF
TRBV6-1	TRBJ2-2	ASSKQGANTGELF
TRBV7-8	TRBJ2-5	ASSLERRTQY